The 18 T cell receptor beta chains below come from one sample, sequenced in a study of shared clonotypes between healthy human individuals. The table came from immunoSEQ multiplex PCR; TCRdb's copy has only in-frame clones and leaves some out. The profile shows 850,000 to 1,100,000 clones, around three quarters of them singletons. The sequenced sample consisted of memory CD4+ T cells from PBMCs. Subset in this sample: CD45RA-negative fraction. These TCRs come from a man aged 18 to 30 in good health. Some clones in this sample may be carry-over from other donors' samples.

The chain combines TRBV7-2 with TRBJ2-7; no definite D call. This CDR3 is built from 14 residues. Germline values: CDR1 SGHTA, CDR2 FQGNSA. V shed 2 bases and J shed 5 bases, with 13 bases lying between them. CDR3 sequence reads: CASSLRRPPHEQYF. The CDR3 nucleotides are TGTGCCAGCAGCTTAAGAAGGCCCCCACACGAGCAGTACTTC.

This clone was recorded at least ten times. This sequence joins TRBV27 and TRBJ2-1; TRBD1 is a possible D gene (6 bases). Trimming removed 1 base from V and 2 bases from J, with 9 bases in between. There are 15 residues in the CDR3. Germline V CDR1 and CDR2: MNHEY, SMNVEV (reference sequence). In DNA, the CDR3 is TGTGCCAGCAGTTTATTACAGGGAACCTACAATGAGCAGTTCTTC. It encodes CASSLLQGTYNEQFF.

The CDR3: CASGESGTGGIEQFF. In DNA form, the CDR3 reads TGCGCCAGCGGAGAGAGCGGGACAGGGGGCATTGAGCAGTTCTTC. The chain has TRBV5-1 and TRBJ2-1, with TRBD1 identical over 12 bases. V was pared by 7 bases and J by 9 bases, with 11 bases of the junction left unmatched. Germline V gene sequence: CDR1 SGHRS, CDR2 YFSETQ. This CDR3 is 15 amino acids long.

The sample holds one count of this clone. The chain is built from TRBV2 and TRBJ2-7; TRBD1 agrees at 8 bases. This CDR3 is built from 12 residues. The V and J ends lost 6 bases and 9 bases, in that order; junction bases with no gene match: 7. From germline, CDR1 is SNHLY and CDR2 FYNNEI. CDR3 in amino acids: CASRDRGVGQYF. Here the CDR3 DNA reads TGTGCCAGCAGAGACAGGGGAGTGGGGCAGTACTTC.

V and J are TRBV18 and TRBJ1-5, with 7 bases identical to TRBD1. CDR1 is KGHSH, CDR2 LQKENI, per germline. The CDR3 loop spans 15 amino acids. The V and J ends lost 6 bases and 4 bases, in that order; junction bases with no gene match: 9. CDR3 in DNA: TGTGCCAGCTCTCCTACAGGGGAGCCAAATCAGCCCCAGCATTTT. It codes for CASSPTGEPNQPQHF.

J is TRBJ1-2 and V is TRBV7-2; no clear D gene. The germline gives CDR1 SGHTA, CDR2 FQGNSA. Between the trimmed V and J ends, which lost 5 bases and 7 bases, there was a span of 11 bases. The CDR3 has 12 residues. The CDR3 nucleotides read TGTGCCAGCAGCCCCCTCCGTGGTGGCTACACCTTC. As protein: CASSPLRGGYTF.

The chain is built from TRBV6-5 and TRBJ2-7; 9 positions match TRBD2. This CDR3 is 13 amino acids long. Germline loops: CDR1 MNHEY, CDR2 SVGAGI. The J segment lost 6 bases and the V segment lost 1 base, leaving 1 base of the junction unmatched. Written as DNA, the CDR3 is TGTGCCAGCAGTTACTGGCGGGAGGGCGAGCAGTACTTC. Its translation is CASSYWREGEQYF.

V gene TRBV2 combines with J gene TRBJ2-3; 7 bases agree with TRBD2. This CDR3 is 11 amino acids long. V was clipped by 8 bases and J by 7 bases; unmatched bases: 3. Germline V gene data show CDR1 as SNHLY and CDR2 as FYNNEI. CDR3 coding DNA: TGTGCCAGCCGGGGGGAACATACGCAGTATTTT. Protein sequence: CASRGEHTQYF.

The V and J genes are TRBV7-9 and TRBJ1-3; D is perhaps TRBD1 (5 bases). CDR3 length: 16 amino acids. The ends were cut back, 4 bases at V and 2 bases at J, with 15 bases in the middle. CDR1 is SEHNR and CDR2 is FQNEAQ in the germline V gene (reference sequence). CDR3 sequence: CASSSGTHGAGNTIYF. CDR3 coding DNA: TGTGCCAGCAGCTCCGGGACCCACGGCGCTGGAAACACCATATATTTT.

The chain carries TRBV6-6 and TRBJ2-1; tentatively, D is TRBD1 (5 bases). Germline loops: CDR1 MNHNY, CDR2 SVGAGI (reference sequence). Trimming stripped 7 bases from V and 3 bases from J, with 10 bases between. The CDR3 totals 13 residues. The CDR3 DNA follows: TGTGCCAGCACAGGCAGGGTCTACAATGAGCAGTTCTTC. Translated, it gives CASTGRVYNEQFF.

The chain is built from TRBV13 and TRBJ2-5; no definite D call. Trimming pared 3 bases from V and 5 bases from J, leaving 13 bases between. CDR3 length equals 14 residues. Germline lookup yields CDR1 PRHDT and CDR2 FYEKMQ (reference sequence). The CDR3 protein is CASSFGGQAETQYF. As DNA, the CDR3 is TGTGCCAGCAGCTTCGGTGGGCAGGCGGAGACCCAGTACTTC.

This chain joins TRBV28 and TRBJ2-3; D possibly corresponds to TRBD2 (6 bases). In germline, CDR1 is MDHEN, CDR2 SYDVKM. The CDR3 spans 15 residues. Trimming left V 3 bases short and J 8 bases short, with 18 bases between. CDR3: CASSFPGLRAGTQYF. The CDR3 DNA reads TGTGCCAGCAGTTTCCCGGGACTGAGGGCTGGTACGCAGTATTTT.

This clone was counted a few times. The V gene is TRBV19, the J gene TRBJ2-3; D might be TRBD1 or TRBD2, each matching 5 bases. The V end lost 5 bases, the J end lost 8 bases, and 11 bases lay between the germline ends. The CDR3 has 12 amino acids. Germline values: CDR1 LNHDA, CDR2 SQIVND (reference sequence). The CDR3 nucleotides read TGTGCCAGTAGTCCGAGGGGCGTTACGCAGTATTTT. It translates to CASSPRGVTQYF.

The rearrangement links TRBV9 to TRBJ1-2; TRBD1 matches 9 bases. This CDR3 comprises 14 residues. V lost 4 bases to trimming and J lost 2 bases; unmatched junction nucleotides: 3. Germline V gives CDR1 SGDLS, CDR2 YYNGEE. The CDR3 bases are TGTGCCAGCAGCTCCGGACAGGGGAACTATGGCTACACCTTC. Translating gives CASSSGQGNYGYTF.

The chain couples TRBV10-3 to TRBJ1-1; maybe TRBD1 (6 bases). Germline V gene sequence: CDR1 ENHRY, CDR2 SYGVKD. This CDR3 spans 13 amino acids. With 4 bases removed from V and 4 bases from J, the gap between germline ends came to 10 bases. CDR3: CAISAGEATEAFF. In DNA, the CDR3 is TGTGCCATCAGTGCAGGGGAGGCCACTGAAGCTTTCTTT.

The V and J genes are TRBV19 and TRBJ2-1, with D possibly TRBD2 on 6 matching bases. The V end was cut by 0 bases, the J end by 12 bases, with 15 bases between. The CDR3 extends over 14 amino acids. Looked up from germline, CDR1 is LNHDA and CDR2 is SQIVND (reference sequence). The chain's CDR3 is CASSIDLGRDGQFF. The CDR3, as DNA: TGTGCCAGTAGTATAGATTTGGGGCGGGACGGGCAGTTCTTC.

The chain employs TRBV6-5 and TRBJ1-1, with TRBD1 matching over 8 bases. CDR1 MNHEY and CDR2 SVGAGI come from the germline V gene. Losses at the gene ends were 5 bases for V and 5 bases for J; bases not matched to a gene: 7. The CDR3 spans 14 residues. The CDR3 here is CASSKGQGGTEAFF. CDR3 DNA: TGTGCCAGCAGTAAAGGACAGGGTGGAACTGAAGCTTTCTTT.

In this sample, this clone turned up once. The J gene is TRBJ2-5, the V gene TRBV5-4; tentatively, D is TRBD1 or TRBD2 (5 bases each). V dropped 3 bases and J dropped 1 base, with 13 bases sitting between them. This CDR3 spans 15 amino acids. Germline CDR1 reads SGHNT; CDR2 reads YYREEE (reference sequence). CDR3 region: CASSSKLGAQETQYF. CDR3 bases: TGTGCCAGCAGCTCGAAACTAGGGGCCCAAGAGACCCAGTACTTC.